One sample yielded the 22 T cell receptor beta chains listed below, sequenced in a study of prognosis after radiotherapy for stage I lung cancer. Two-round multiplex PCR amplified TCR beta CDR3 from genomic DNA. For every TRBV and TRBJ gene, a specific primer was used in first-round PCR. One entry per CDR3 protein results from TCRdb running MiXCR on the multiplex PCR reads. The sample records over 10,000 distinct CDR3 sequences, 45% to 50% being singletons. The sample here was PBMCs, taken before or after stereotactic body radiation therapy (not recorded which). The receptors come from a donor aged 50 or older with non-small cell lung cancer.

This clonotype has ten or more counts. The chain carries TRBV20-1 and TRBJ1-1, with a tentative D call TRBD1 (5 bases). This CDR3 spans 16 amino acids. Looked up from germline, CDR1 is DFQATT and CDR2 is SNEGSKA (reference sequence). Trimming took off 2 bases at V and 0 bases at J, with 16 bases between the two ends. For the CDR3, the DNA is TGCAGTGCTAGAACCACCCGGAGACAGCTGAACACTGAAGCTTTCTTT. It is translated as CSARTTRRQLNTEAFF.

This clonotype was found once. This chain joins TRBV30 and TRBJ2-7; D gene ambiguous. CDR1 is GTSNPN and CDR2 is SVGIG in the germline V gene (reference sequence). V was pared by 1 base and J by 1 base, with 11 bases between. The CDR3 is 14 amino acids. This CDR3 is CAWSGVRKSYEQYF. In nucleotides, the CDR3 is TGTGCCTGGAGTGGAGTTAGGAAATCCTACGAGCAGTACTTC. Complete variable domain (other parts from reference TRBV30 and TRBJ2-7): SQTIHQWPATLVQPVGSPLSLECTVEGTSNPNLYWYRQAAGRGLQLLFYSVGIGQISSEVPQNLSASRPQDRQFILSSKKLLLSDSGFYLCAWSGVRKSYEQYFGPGTRLTVT.

Regarding this clonotype: The likely explanation is a read error, given a far larger clone one base away. V is TRBV6-8 and J is TRBJ2-7, with D unclear. This CDR3 region has 13 residues. The germline CDR1 and CDR2 sequences are MNHGY and SAAAGT. The CDR3 coding sequence is TGTGCCAGCAGTTACTCCCAGCTCTACGAGAAGTACTTC. Amino acid sequence: CASSYSQLYEKYF.

With regard to this clonotype: A far larger clone is off by one base, so a read error is likely. This CDR3 is CASSSVPKSHF. CDR3 coding DNA: TGTGCCAGCAGCTCGGTACCGAAATCGCACTTC. The chain combines TRBV7-2 with TRBJ2-7; no firm D call. The CDR3 covers 11 residues. CDR1 SGHTA and CDR2 FQGNSA come from the germline V gene.

The rearrangement uses TRBV6-1 and TRBJ2-1; 8 positions agree with TRBD2. Germline V CDR1 and CDR2: MNHNS, SASEGT. The CDR3 spans 15 residues. The junction had 2 bases not matched to a gene; V was cut back by 2 bases and J by 2 bases. CDR3 sequence: CASSEFGRAYNEQFF. The CDR3 DNA reads as TGTGCCAGCAGTGAATTCGGGAGGGCCTACAATGAGCAGTTCTTC.

This clonotype has ten or more counts. This chain uses TRBV20-1 with TRBJ2-5; unclear D gene. The CDR3 contains 12 residues. The germline V gene encodes CDR1 DFQATT and CDR2 SNEGSKA (reference sequence). Trimming took off 3 bases at V and 5 bases at J, with 10 bases between the two ends. CDR3 DNA sequence: TGCAGTGCTAGTCTTGTTTCGGAGACCCAGTACTTC. Amino acid sequence: CSASLVSETQYF.

The chain has TRBV6-1 and TRBJ1-2; D remains unclear. Germline CDR1 reads MNHNS; CDR2 reads SASEGT. Trimming cost V 6 bases and J 6 bases, with 17 bases left between them. This CDR3 spans 14 amino acids. In nucleotides, the CDR3 is TGTGCCAGCAGCCTGACTGCGGAGGTTGATGGCTACACCTTC. This gives the protein CASSLTAEVDGYTF.

This sequence joins TRBV12-3 or TRBV12-4 and TRBJ2-7; the D gene is possibly TRBD1 (5 bases). The CDR3 runs 14 residues. V lost 6 bases and J lost 6, with 18 bases in between. CDR3 nucleotide sequence: TGTGCCAGCAGCGCCAGCCCAGGGCGCCCCGAGCAGTACTTC. This sequence encodes CASSASPGRPEQYF.

In regard to this clonotype: With only one base between it and a far larger clone, this is likely a read error. V is TRBV12-3 or TRBV12-4 and J is TRBJ2-5, with 9 bases fitting TRBD2. Judging by the DNA end, TRBJ2-7 fits better; the J call may be wrong. The CDR3 spans 15 residues. The CDR3 DNA is TGTGCCAGCAGTTTAGGGGCGGGAGGGCCGTCCGAGCAGTACTTC. Translated, it gives CASSLGAGGPSEQYF.

Of note for this clonotype: This is likely an artifact of a read error, given a far larger clone one base away. The rearrangement links TRBV6-5 to TRBJ1-6, with no clear D. Germline CDR1 MNHEY, CDR2 SVGAGI. The CDR3 length is 16 residues. V was cut by 6 bases and J by 7 bases, with 19 bases left in between. This CDR3 is CASSGKRPEQNSPLHF. The CDR3 DNA sequence: TGTGCCAGCAGCGGCAAACGGCCGGAGCAGAATTCACCCCTCCACTTT.

This chain joins TRBV20-1 and TRBJ1-6, with D maybe TRBD1 (5 bases). This CDR3 spans 12 amino acids. Germline CDR1 is DFQATT and CDR2 is SNEGSKA (reference sequence). CDR3 nucleotide sequence: TGCATTGTAGGTTCAGGGAATCCACCCCTCCACTTT. Translating it yields CIVGSGNPPLHF.

This clonotype was seen only a few times. This sequence may be a read error, since a much larger clone differs from it by one base. The J gene is TRBJ2-4, the V gene TRBV4-3; 8 bases line up with TRBD1. The CDR3 loop spans 14 amino acids. CDR1 and CDR2 (germline): LGHNA, YSLEER. Trimming took 3 bases from V and 6 from J; bases not matched to a gene: 4. In DNA, the CDR3 is TGCGCCAGCAGCCAGCGACAGGGGATAAACATTCAGTACTTC. Translated, it gives CASSQRQGINIQYF.

This clonotype was seen many times. The rearrangement links TRBV5-6 to TRBJ2-6; possibly TRBD2 for D (5 bases). V lost 0 bases, J lost 0 bases, and 10 bases lay in between. Germline values: CDR1 SGHDT, CDR2 YYEEEE. This CDR3 is built from 17 residues. CDR3 DNA sequence: TGTGCCAGCAGCTTGGGCCTAGCAGACTCTGGGGCCAACGTCCTGACTTTC. It encodes CASSLGLADSGANVLTF.

In its sample, this clonotype is medium-sized (0.01 to 0.1%). This rearrangement joins TRBV28 to TRBJ2-1, with 8 positions matching TRBD2. Germline V CDR1 and CDR2: MDHEN, SYDVKM. V dropped 4 bases and J dropped 0; count of bases not matched to a gene: 5. CDR3 length: 16 residues. The CDR3 coding sequence is TGTGCCAGCAGTTCAATGAGCGGGGGCTCCTACAATGAGCAGTTCTTC. It translates to CASSSMSGGSYNEQFF.

The V gene is TRBV7-2, the J gene TRBJ2-7, with 8 positions matching TRBD1. The J segment lost 7 bases and the V segment lost 1 base, leaving 9 bases of the junction unmatched. Per the germline V gene, CDR1 is SGHTA and CDR2 is FQGNSA. CDR3 length equals 15 residues. CDR3 bases: TGTGCCAGCAGCTTAGGGCAGGGGGCAACGTTTGAGCAGTACTTC. Amino acid sequence: CASSLGQGATFEQYF.

This clonotype has only a few counts. The chain recombines TRBV27 with TRBJ2-3, with D tentatively TRBD1 (5 bases). The CDR3 is made up of 13 amino acids. Per germline, CDR1 MNHEY and CDR2 SMNVEV (reference sequence). The germline V and J ends were trimmed by 6 bases and 3 bases, with 10 bases remaining between them. DNA of the CDR3: TGTGCCAGCAGCACCAGGGAAACAGATACGCAGTATTTT. Translated, it gives CASSTRETDTQYF.

Judged by abundance, this clonotype is medium-sized (0.01 to 0.1%). This chain joins TRBV28 and TRBJ1-6; D is unresolved. The CDR3 runs to 15 residues. Trimming stripped 6 bases from V and 4 bases from J, with 13 bases between. The germline CDR1 and CDR2 sequences are MDHEN and SYDVKM. This chain's CDR3 is CASRPTVHYNSPLHF. Written as DNA, the CDR3 is TGTGCCAGCAGACCGACGGTCCATTATAATTCACCCCTCCACTTT. The full variable domain, its missing parts supplied by reference TRBV28 and TRBJ1-6, is DVKVTQSSRYLVKRTGEKVFLECVQDMDHENMFWYRQDPGLGLRLIYFSYDVKMKEKGDIPEGYSVSREKKERFSLILESASTNQTSMYLCASRPTVHYNSPLHFGNGTRLTVT.

With regard to this clonotype: A read error is the likely source, as a far larger clone sits one nucleotide away. This chain uses TRBV24-1 with TRBJ2-7; weak D call: TRBD1 (5 bases). There are 12 residues in the CDR3. Germline V gives CDR1 KGHDR, CDR2 SFDVKD. Trimming pared 12 bases from V and 5 bases from J, leaving 16 bases between. CDR3: CAGSLSGNEQYF. The CDR3 DNA reads as TGTGCCGGCAGTTTATCAGGGAACGAGCAGTACTTC.

The J gene is TRBJ2-3, the V gene TRBV4-3; D is possibly TRBD2 (5 bases). Trimming left V 1 base short and J 2 bases short, with 10 bases between. The V gene's germline CDR1 is LGHNA and CDR2 YSLEER. The CDR3 is made up of 15 amino acids. This CDR3 reads CASSQAGDLTDTQYF. CDR3 bases: TGCGCCAGCAGCCAAGCCGGGGATCTCACAGATACGCAGTATTTT.

This clonotype is medium-sized by share. Compared with germline, one end of the junction differs, possibly owing to a read error. The V and J genes are TRBV5-5 and TRBJ2-3, with 10 bases identical to TRBD1. Germline values: CDR1 SGHKS, CDR2 YYEKEE (reference sequence). The CDR3 spans 16 residues. In DNA, the CDR3 is TGTGCCAGCAGTTTGGGAGGGACAGGGGTTTCAGATACGCAGTATTTT. Encoded protein: CASSLGGTGVSDTQYF.

Remarks on this clonotype: This could be a read error, since a much larger clone is one nucleotide away. This chain joins TRBV18 and TRBJ2-1; 8 nucleotides line up with TRBD2. The V gene's germline CDR1 is KGHSH and CDR2 LQKENI. The CDR3 sequence is 15 residues long. The CDR3 DNA sequence: TGTGCCAGCTCACCTCCGGGGACTAGGTACAATGAGCAGTCCTTC. Its protein is CASSPPGTRYNEQSF.

With regard to this clonotype: This likely stems from a read error, as it lies one base from a far larger clone. The chain links TRBV27 to TRBJ1-5, with D possibly being TRBD1 (6 bases). The V end was cut by 6 bases, the J end by 9 bases, with 27 bases between. This CDR3 is built from 17 residues. The germline V gene encodes CDR1 MNHEY and CDR2 SMNVEV (reference sequence). CDR3 sequence (DNA): TGTGCCAGCAGCACCACGGACGGGGGCGAGAACCTAGGGCCCCAGCATTTT. The encoded protein is CASSTTDGGENLGPQHF.